The text below deals with one T cell receptor beta chain. This clone's antigen is unknown. Within one base of it there is no much larger clone, and no base qualities were kept. This record belongs to a study of metastatic and nonmetastatic thyroid tumors (dated by TCRdb to 2019 to 2021). About the investigation overall: The researchers compared repertoires between peripheral blood samples and tumor or nodule tissue samples from patients with malignant or benign thyroid disease.

Results the study describes overall, beyond this receptor: In both blood and tumor samples, malignant tumors were reported to have significantly higher TCR beta diversity than benign nodules.

Before undergoing thyroid surgery, none of the patients had been given any kind of treatment. The study retrospectively analysed patient clinical samples collected from the early 2010s to the late 2010s using T-cell receptor beta sequencing. Receptor libraries were prepared by PCR. The instrument given in TCRdb is Illumina HiSeq 4000. High-throughput sequencing was used to profile the TCR beta-chain CDR3 region of each patient. The authors processed their data as follows. CDR3 differences across clinicopathological groups were used to build a classifier for discriminating distant-metastatic papillary thyroid cancer patients. To measure repertoire diversity the researchers used the Shannon index, while the Morisita-Horn index served to gauge how similar the tumor and blood repertoires were. In TCRdb, the public reads were trimmed at Q25 with fastp and aligned with MiXCR, with productive beta chains retained. TCRdb, not the authors, supplied the V and J calls. The sample table records around 8,700 clones; roughly 25% of these occur just once. The ten largest clones add up to about 6.3% of the sample.

The CDR3 covers 17 residues, taking in both the cysteine and the phenylalanine. Kept here is only the CDR3 DNA, which spans 51 bases and is read in frame from base 1. Trimming takes 6 bases off V and 5 bases off J; junction bases not matched to a gene: 11. CDR1 and CDR2, looked up from the germline V gene, are MNHNS and SASEGT. The receptor was isolated from a female donor with papillary thyroid cancer or a benign thyroid nodule (not recorded which). Some clones in this sample may be carry-over from other donors' samples. Sequenced: adjacent normal tissue. This chain joins TRBV6-1 to TRBJ2-5; TRBD2 agrees with 14 junctional bases. The nucleotide sequence reads TGTGCCAGCAGGACAGGGGCCCGACTAGCGGGGGGGGAGACCCAGTACTTC. Translated, this is CASRTGARLAGGETQYF.